This TCR beta chain appears in the sequencing data of a study of vaccination and CD4 T cells after COVID-19. Across the study: Convalescent individuals exhibited SARS-CoV-2 positivity on nasal swab PCR, with fewer than ten mild and one severe presentation. Post-vaccine specimens were obtained a median approximately 70 days after dose two (range 14 to 241). The study's findings and limits: Vaccine-specific clones numbering 304 of 307 showed spike mono-reactivity in convalescent patients.

Details on this clonotype: Its specificity is not known.

The Oncomine TCR Beta short-read assay generated sequence data from the DNA of cultured CD4+ T cells. Each CDR3 protein gets one entry after TCRdb re-called the PCR reads with MiXCR. This table holds 10,000 to 15,000 distinct CDR3 sequences, roughly 52% found once. Treatment: approximately nine-day PBMC culture with coronavirus spike peptide pools or control peptides (ViraFEST assay). The specimen was CD4+ T cells from blood, cultured in vitro. This receptor was taken from a human donor who had recovered from COVID-19.

CDR3 in DNA: TGTGCCAGCAGCTCTACCGACAGCCGCCGGTATCAGCCCCAGCATTTT. Amino acid sequence: CASSSTDSRRYQPQHF. The chain has TRBV5-8 and TRBJ1-5; possible D gene TRBD1, 5 bases. The length of the CDR3 is 16 residues. Trimming removed 3 bases from V and 5 bases from J, with 18 bases in between. Germline CDR1 is SGHTS and CDR2 is YDEGEE.